This TCR beta chain was captured in a study of identifying expanded T cells in peripheral blood. No infections or other immune events were documented during collection. The study's findings and limits: Technical replicates showed about 1.2 changed clones; roughly two weeks roughly 16; four weeks 19.

Here immunoSEQ multiplex PCR was the method, and the copy in TCRdb shows in-frame clones only, minus some. The repertoire consists of 100,000 to 150,000 clones, with 80% to 90% occurring once and the leading ten covering approximately 8%. As for this clone: Its specificity is not known.

Material for sequencing was blood. This receptor was obtained from a person aged 18 to 75 in good health.

Here the CDR3 DNA reads TGTGCCAGCAGCCATAATGAGCAGTTCTTC. This gives the protein CASSHNEQFF. This rearrangement joins TRBV11-2 to TRBJ2-1; D unclear. CDR3 length: 10 amino acids. Germline V gene lookup returns CDR1 SGHAT and CDR2 FQNNGV. Trimming removed 5 bases from V and 7 bases from J, with 3 bases in between.